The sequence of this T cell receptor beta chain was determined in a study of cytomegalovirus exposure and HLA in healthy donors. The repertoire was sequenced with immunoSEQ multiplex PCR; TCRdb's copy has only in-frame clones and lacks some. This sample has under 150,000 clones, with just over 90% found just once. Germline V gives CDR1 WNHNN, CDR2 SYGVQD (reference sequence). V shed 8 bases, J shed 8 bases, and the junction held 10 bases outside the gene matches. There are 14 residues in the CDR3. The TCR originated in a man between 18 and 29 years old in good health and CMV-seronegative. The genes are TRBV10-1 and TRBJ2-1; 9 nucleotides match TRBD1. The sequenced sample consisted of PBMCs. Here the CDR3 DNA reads TGCGCCAGCTGCCGGGACAGGGATGGCGATGAGCAGTTCTTC. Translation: CASCRDRDGDEQFF.